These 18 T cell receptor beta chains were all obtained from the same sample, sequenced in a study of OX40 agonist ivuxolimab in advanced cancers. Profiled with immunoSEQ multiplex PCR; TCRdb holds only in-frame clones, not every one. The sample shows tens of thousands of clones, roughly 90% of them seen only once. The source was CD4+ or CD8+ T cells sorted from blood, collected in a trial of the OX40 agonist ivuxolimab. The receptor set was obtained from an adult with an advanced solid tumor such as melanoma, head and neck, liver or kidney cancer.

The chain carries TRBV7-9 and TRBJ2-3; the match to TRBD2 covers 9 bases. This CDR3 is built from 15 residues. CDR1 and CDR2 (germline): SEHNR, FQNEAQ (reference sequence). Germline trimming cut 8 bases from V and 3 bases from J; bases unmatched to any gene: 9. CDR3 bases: TGTGCCAGCCGCCTTAGCGGGGGAGGGACAGATACGCAGTATTTT. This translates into CASRLSGGGTDTQYF.

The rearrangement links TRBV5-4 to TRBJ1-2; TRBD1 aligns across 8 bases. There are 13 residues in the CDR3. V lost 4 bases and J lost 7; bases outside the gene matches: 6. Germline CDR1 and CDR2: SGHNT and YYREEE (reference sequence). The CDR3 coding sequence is TGTGCCAGCAGCCCCCGACAGGGGCCTGGCTACACCTTC. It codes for CASSPRQGPGYTF.

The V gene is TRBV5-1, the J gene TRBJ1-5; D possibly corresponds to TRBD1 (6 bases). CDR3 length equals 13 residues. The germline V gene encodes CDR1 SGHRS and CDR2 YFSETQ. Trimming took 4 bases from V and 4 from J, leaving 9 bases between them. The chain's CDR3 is CASSLGANQPQHF. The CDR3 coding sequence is TGCGCCAGCAGCCTGGGGGCTAATCAGCCCCAGCATTTT.

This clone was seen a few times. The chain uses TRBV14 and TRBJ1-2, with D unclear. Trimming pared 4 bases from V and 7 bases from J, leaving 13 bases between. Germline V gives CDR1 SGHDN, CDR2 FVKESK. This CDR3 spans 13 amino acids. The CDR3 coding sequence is TGTGCCAGCAGCCCCGACTGGGAACGTGGCTACACCTTC. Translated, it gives CASSPDWERGYTF.

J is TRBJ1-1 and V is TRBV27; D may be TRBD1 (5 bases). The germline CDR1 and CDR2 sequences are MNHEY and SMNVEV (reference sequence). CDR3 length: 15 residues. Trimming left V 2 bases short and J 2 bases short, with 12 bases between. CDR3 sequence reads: CASSLGAKLNTEAFF. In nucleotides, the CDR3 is TGTGCCAGCAGTTTAGGGGCCAAGCTTAACACTGAAGCTTTCTTT.

CDR3: CASSQGQGIDTIYF. CDR3 DNA sequence: TGCGCCAGCAGCCAAGGACAGGGAATTGACACCATATATTTT. The chain employs TRBV4-1 and TRBJ1-3; 7 nucleotides match TRBD1. Germline loops: CDR1 MGHRA, CDR2 YSYEKL. V was clipped by 1 base and J by 8 bases; unmatched bases: 5. The CDR3 covers 14 residues.

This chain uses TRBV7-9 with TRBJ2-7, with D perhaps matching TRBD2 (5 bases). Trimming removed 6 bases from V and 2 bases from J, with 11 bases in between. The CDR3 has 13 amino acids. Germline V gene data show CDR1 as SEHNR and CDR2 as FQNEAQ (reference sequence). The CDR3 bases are TGTGCCAGCAGTACCGGGAATCCCTACGAGCAGTACTTC. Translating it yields CASSTGNPYEQYF.

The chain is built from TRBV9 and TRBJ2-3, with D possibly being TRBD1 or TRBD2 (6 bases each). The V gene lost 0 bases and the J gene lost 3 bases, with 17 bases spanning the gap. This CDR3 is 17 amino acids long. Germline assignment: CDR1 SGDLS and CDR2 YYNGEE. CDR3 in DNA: TGTGCCAGCAGCGTAGGGCCGACGGGGGCCGGGACAGATACGCAGTATTTT. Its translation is CASSVGPTGAGTDTQYF. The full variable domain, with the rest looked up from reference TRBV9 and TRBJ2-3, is DSGVTQTPKHLITATGQRVTLRCSPRSGDLSVYWYQQSLDQGLQFLIQYYNGEERAKGNILERFSAQQFPDLHSELNLSSLELGDSALYFCASSVGPTGAGTDTQYFGPGTRLTVL.

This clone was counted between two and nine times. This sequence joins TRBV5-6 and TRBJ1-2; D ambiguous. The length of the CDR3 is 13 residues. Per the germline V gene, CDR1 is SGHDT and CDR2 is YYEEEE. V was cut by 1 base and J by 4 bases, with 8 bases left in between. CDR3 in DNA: TGTGCCAGCAGCTTGTCTGGACGCTATGGCTACACCTTC. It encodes CASSLSGRYGYTF.

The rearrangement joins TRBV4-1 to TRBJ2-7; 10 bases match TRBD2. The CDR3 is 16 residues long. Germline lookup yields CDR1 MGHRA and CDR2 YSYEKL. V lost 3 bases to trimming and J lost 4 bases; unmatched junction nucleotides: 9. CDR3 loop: CASSQVSGGRAYEQYF. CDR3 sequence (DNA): TGCGCCAGCAGCCAGGTTAGCGGGGGGCGGGCTTACGAGCAGTACTTC.

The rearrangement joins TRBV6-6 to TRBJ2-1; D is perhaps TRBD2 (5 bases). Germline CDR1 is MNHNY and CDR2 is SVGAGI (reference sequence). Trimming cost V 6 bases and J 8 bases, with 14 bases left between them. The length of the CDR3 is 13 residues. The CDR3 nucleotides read TGTGCCAGCAGGGAGGTAGCTGTTGATGAGCAGTTCTTC. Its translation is CASREVAVDEQFF.

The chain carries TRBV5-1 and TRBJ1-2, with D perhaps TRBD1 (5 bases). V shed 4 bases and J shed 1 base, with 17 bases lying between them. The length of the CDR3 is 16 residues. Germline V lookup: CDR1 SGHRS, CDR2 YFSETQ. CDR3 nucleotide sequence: TGCGCCAGCAGCGCGGATAGGGGATTTCATAACTATGGCTACACCTTC. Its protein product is CASSADRGFHNYGYTF. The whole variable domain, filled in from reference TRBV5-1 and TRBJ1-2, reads KAGVTQTPRYLIKTRGQQVTLSCSPISGHRSVSWYQQTPGQGLQFLFEYFSETQRNKGNFPGRFSGRQFSNSRSEMNVSTLELGDSALYLCASSADRGFHNYGYTFGSGTRLTVV.

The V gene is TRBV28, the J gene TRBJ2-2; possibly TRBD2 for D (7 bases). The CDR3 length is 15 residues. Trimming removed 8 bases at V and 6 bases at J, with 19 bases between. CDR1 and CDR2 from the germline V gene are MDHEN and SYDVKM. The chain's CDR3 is CASLLGGRGAGELFF. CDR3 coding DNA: TGTGCCAGCCTCTTGGGGGGGCGCGGGGCCGGGGAGCTGTTTTTT.

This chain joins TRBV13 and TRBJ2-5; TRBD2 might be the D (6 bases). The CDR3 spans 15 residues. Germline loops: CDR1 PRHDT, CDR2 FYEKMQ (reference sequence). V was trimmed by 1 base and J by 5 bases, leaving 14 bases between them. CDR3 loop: CASSLVGLRGETQYF. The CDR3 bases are TGTGCCAGCAGCTTAGTTGGTCTCCGGGGGGAGACCCAGTACTTC.

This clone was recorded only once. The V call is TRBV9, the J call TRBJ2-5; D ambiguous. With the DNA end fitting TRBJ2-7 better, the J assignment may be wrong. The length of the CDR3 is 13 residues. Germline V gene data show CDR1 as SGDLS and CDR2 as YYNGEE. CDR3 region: CASSARPNYEQYF. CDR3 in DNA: TGTGCCAGCAGCGCCCGGCCCAACTACGAGCAGTACTTC.

CDR3 in DNA: TGCAGCGCCGAGGGACAGGGCACTGAAGCTTTCTTT. Encoded protein: CSAEGQGTEAFF. The chain uses TRBV29-1 and TRBJ1-1, with TRBD1 matching over 9 bases. There are 12 residues in the CDR3. The germline gives CDR1 SQVTM, CDR2 ANQGSEA. V dropped 7 bases and J dropped 4; count of bases not matched to a gene: 4.

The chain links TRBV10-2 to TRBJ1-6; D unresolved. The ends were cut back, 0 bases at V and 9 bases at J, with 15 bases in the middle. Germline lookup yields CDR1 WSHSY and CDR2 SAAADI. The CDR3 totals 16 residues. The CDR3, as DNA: TGCGCCAGCAGTGAGTCGAAGGAAGCGCCAGGTTCACCCCTCCACTTT. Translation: CASSESKEAPGSPLHF.

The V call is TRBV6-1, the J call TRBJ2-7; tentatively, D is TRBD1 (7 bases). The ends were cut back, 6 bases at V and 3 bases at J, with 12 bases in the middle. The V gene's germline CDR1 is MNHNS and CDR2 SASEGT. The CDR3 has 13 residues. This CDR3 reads CASRRQGGYEQYF. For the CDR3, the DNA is TGTGCCAGCAGGCGACAGGGAGGCTACGAGCAGTACTTC.